This T cell receptor beta chain originates from a study of Ad26.COV2.S vaccination and SARS-CoV-2 variants. Study as a whole: Donor was in the COV1001 Ad26.COV2.S trial arm. Ad26.COV2.S given intramuscularly, once or twice 56 days apart.

Here immunoSEQ multiplex PCR was the method, and the copy in TCRdb shows in-frame clones only, minus some. The sample has around 420,000 clones; 88% are singletons. Documented treatment: some 20 received Ad26.COV2.S at low or high dose, single or two shots; 5 received placebo; per-sample allocation not given. Sampling was done on day 63 after the first vaccine or placebo injection. The CDR3 totals 15 residues. Germline V gives CDR1 SGHTA, CDR2 FQGNSA. Between the trimmed V and J ends, which lost 0 bases and 4 bases, there was a span of 12 bases. This clone turned up a few times. Its antigen is unknown. Findings and caveats of the study: It was found that vaccine and placebo recipients had similar non-spike TCR breadth.

The source was peripheral blood, collected in a trial of Ad26.COV2.S vaccine versus placebo. The V and J genes are TRBV7-2 and TRBJ1-2; D call uncertain. The sequence was collected from a person between 18 and 60 years old who received the Ad26.COV2.S COVID-19 vaccine or a placebo. The CDR3 nucleotides are TGTGCCAGCAGCTTAGCAGGGAACGGCCTCTATGGCTACACCTTC. Its translation: CASSLAGNGLYGYTF.